These 24 T cell receptor beta chains originate from one sample sequenced in a study of T-cell memory formation after mild COVID-19. Via MiXCR, TCRdb re-called the 5' RACE reads, giving one row per CDR3 protein. The repertoire holds 500,000 to 600,000 distinct CDR3 sequences, about 20% seen once, with 12% in the top ten. The specimen was PBMCs or a T cell subset sorted from them (not recorded which). The origin of the receptors is an adult woman who had mild COVID-19 (a few samples of this study predate the infection). Cell type and time point are not known.

This clonotype turned up a few times. V is TRBV18 and J is TRBJ2-7; 12 nucleotides line up with TRBD2. The CDR3 sequence is 16 residues long. Trimming removed 3 bases from V and 4 bases from J; junction bases left unmatched: 7. From germline, CDR1 is KGHSH and CDR2 LQKENI. CDR3 in amino acids: CASSPQTSGSKYEQYF. The CDR3 DNA sequence: TGTGCCAGCTCACCCCAGACTAGCGGGAGCAAGTACGAGCAGTACTTC.

The CDR3 region is CSVFWRVGEKLFF. The CDR3 nucleotides read TGCAGTGTATTTTGGCGGGTCGGTGAAAAACTGTTTTTT. This rearrangement joins TRBV20-1 to TRBJ1-4; no reliable D call. V lost 7 bases, J lost 7 bases, and 16 bases lay in between. CDR1 is DFQATT and CDR2 is SNEGSKA in the germline V gene (reference sequence). This CDR3 region has 13 residues.

The chain uses TRBV7-9 and TRBJ2-1, with D maybe TRBD2 (6 bases). CDR3 size: 15 residues. Deletions cut 1 base from V and 6 bases from J, with 13 bases between. In germline, CDR1 is SEHNR, CDR2 FQNEAQ (reference sequence). CDR3 sequence reads: CASSLGTGVANEQFF. The CDR3, as DNA: TGTGCCAGCAGCTTAGGGACGGGAGTGGCCAATGAGCAGTTCTTC.

The V and J genes are TRBV4-1 and TRBJ2-2; D not certain. Germline CDR1 is MGHRA and CDR2 is YSYEKL. The CDR3 is made up of 16 amino acids. V was pared by 5 bases and J by 7 bases, with 20 bases between. This chain's CDR3 is CASSTQTIRVSGELFF. The CDR3 DNA reads as TGCGCCAGCAGCACCCAGACAATCCGCGTCAGCGGGGAGCTGTTTTTT.

V usage is TRBV6-5 and J usage is TRBJ2-7, with D possibly TRBD2 on 6 matching bases. The CDR3 has 16 amino acids. Between the trimmed V and J ends, which lost 6 bases and 0 bases, there was a span of 18 bases. In germline, CDR1 is MNHEY, CDR2 SVGAGI. The CDR3 DNA reads as TGTGCCAGCAGCCCACTCCGGGGGTTAAGCTCCTACGAGCAGTACTTC. The encoded protein is CASSPLRGLSSYEQYF.

This clonotype came up a few times. The chain couples TRBV29-1 to TRBJ2-3; no definite D call. The CDR3 consists of 13 residues. The germline V gene encodes CDR1 SQVTM and CDR2 ANQGSEA. Trimming removed 6 bases from V and 5 bases from J, with 15 bases in between. The CDR3 loop is CSVEDLLGDTQYF. CDR3 bases: TGCAGCGTCGAGGACCTTTTGGGAGATACGCAGTATTTT.

The chain has TRBV7-8 and TRBJ2-7, with D possibly matching TRBD1 (6 bases). Germline V gene lookup returns CDR1 SGHVS and CDR2 FQNEAQ. This CDR3 comprises 15 residues. The V end was cut by 1 base, the J end by 1 base, with 11 bases between. This chain's CDR3 is CASSLVGGTSYEQYF. In DNA form, the CDR3 reads TGTGCCAGCAGCTTAGTGGGTGGGACATCCTACGAGCAGTACTTC.

The chain couples TRBV11-2 to TRBJ2-3; either TRBD1 or TRBD2 may fit D (5 bases each). V lost 7 bases, J lost 1 base, and 9 bases lay in between. CDR3 length: 13 amino acids. From germline, CDR1 is SGHAT and CDR2 FQNNGV. The CDR3 bases are TGTGCCAGCATGGGGGTGGGCACAGATACGCAGTATTTT. Its translation: CASMGVGTDTQYF.

This chain links TRBV28 with TRBJ2-7, with TRBD2 matching 12 bases. The CDR3 spans 17 residues. CDR1 is MDHEN, CDR2 SYDVKM, per germline. Trimming at V came to 5 bases and at J to 2 bases, leaving 10 bases not matched to a gene. The CDR3 loop is CASSVPDLAGGPYEQYF. CDR3 DNA: TGTGCCAGCAGTGTACCGGACCTAGCGGGAGGGCCCTACGAGCAGTACTTC.

This clonotype was observed at least ten times. The chain uses TRBV5-1 and TRBJ2-5; D is tentatively TRBD1 or TRBD2 (5 bases each). There are 13 residues in the CDR3. The V and J ends lost 1 base and 6 bases respectively, with 10 bases between them. In germline, CDR1 is SGHRS, CDR2 YFSETQ. The DNA for the CDR3 is TGCGCCAGCAGCTTGTTAGAGGGGAAGACCCAGTACTTC. Residues: CASSLLEGKTQYF.

The chain is built from TRBV9 and TRBJ1-6; no firm D call. Germline loops: CDR1 SGDLS, CDR2 YYNGEE. The CDR3 loop spans 15 amino acids. V lost 3 bases and J lost 10, with 17 bases in between. CDR3: CASSANTNSGSPLHF. CDR3 nucleotide sequence: TGTGCCAGCAGCGCCAATACAAACAGTGGGTCACCCCTCCACTTT. The whole variable domain, remainder taken from reference TRBV9 and TRBJ1-6, is DSGVTQTPKHLITATGQRVTLRCSPRSGDLSVYWYQQSLDQGLQFLIQYYNGEERAKGNILERFSAQQFPDLHSELNLSSLELGDSALYFCASSANTNSGSPLHFGNGTRLTVT.

This chain uses TRBV7-8 with TRBJ2-7; D may match TRBD1 or TRBD2 (5 bases each). Germline assignment: CDR1 SGHVS and CDR2 FQNEAQ. CDR3 size: 20 residues. V was trimmed by 5 bases and J by 4 bases, leaving 33 bases between them. As DNA, the CDR3 is TGTGCCAGCAGCCCAATACCCGGGACGCACGGAGAATCGGGCTTATACGAGCAGTACTTC. Translation gives CASSPIPGTHGESGLYEQYF.

CDR3 sequence: CASSYSARDEQFF. CDR3 DNA sequence: TGTGCCAGCAGTTACTCGGCCCGGGATGAGCAGTTCTTC. This chain joins TRBV6-6 and TRBJ2-1; no reliable D call. The V end lost 0 bases, the J end lost 8 bases, and 8 bases lay between the germline ends. CDR1 is MNHNY, CDR2 SVGAGI, per germline (reference sequence). The CDR3 totals 13 residues.

This chain joins TRBV5-1 and TRBJ2-2, with 7 bases that match TRBD2. V trimming: 3 bases; J trimming: 7 bases; junction bases outside the gene matches: 12. The CDR3 contains 16 residues. Germline V gives CDR1 SGHRS, CDR2 YFSETQ. The CDR3 loop is CASSWGPGGSGGELFF. In DNA form, the CDR3 reads TGCGCCAGCAGCTGGGGTCCGGGAGGATCCGGCGGGGAGCTGTTTTTT.

This clonotype was picked up a small number of times. The chain uses TRBV6-2 or TRBV6-3 and TRBJ2-1; D may be TRBD1 (7 bases). CDR1 is MNHEY and CDR2 is SVGEGT in the germline V gene. The V end lost 6 bases, the J end lost 9 bases, and 33 bases lay between the germline ends. CDR3 length: 19 residues. This CDR3 is CASRAPTSGGRVEGGEQFF. As DNA, the CDR3 is TGTGCCAGCAGAGCCCCAACCTCAGGGGGGCGGGTTGAGGGCGGTGAGCAGTTCTTC.

The chain recombines TRBV29-1 with TRBJ2-7; 14 bases line up with TRBD2. This CDR3 contains 14 residues. CDR1 and CDR2 (germline): SQVTM, ANQGSEA. J gave up 5 bases and V 6 bases, and 6 bases lay outside the gene matches. The CDR3 loop reads CSVEGLAGVNEQYF. As DNA, the CDR3 is TGCAGCGTAGAGGGACTAGCGGGAGTAAACGAGCAGTACTTC.

The J gene is TRBJ1-1, the V gene TRBV29-1; D is possibly TRBD1 (5 bases). The germline V and J ends were trimmed by 7 bases and 1 base, with 13 bases remaining between them. CDR3 length equals 13 residues. Germline assignment: CDR1 SQVTM and CDR2 ANQGSEA. This CDR3 reads CSAGRGSNTEAFF. CDR3 bases: TGCAGCGCTGGGAGGGGCTCGAACACTGAAGCTTTCTTT.

This clonotype was seen more than once but under ten times. The CDR3, as DNA: TGTGCCAGCAGTTACGACATAAACGGGTATACGCAGTATTTT. Encoded protein: CASSYDINGYTQYF. The J gene is TRBJ2-3, the V gene TRBV6-5; unclear D gene. Germline CDR1 is MNHEY and CDR2 is SVGAGI. V lost 2 bases and J 7 bases, leaving 13 bases between the germline ends. The CDR3 totals 14 residues.

This clonotype has more than one count but fewer than ten. The chain joins TRBV4-1 to TRBJ1-2, with D possibly being TRBD1 (5 bases). Germline CDR1 reads MGHRA; CDR2 reads YSYEKL. The CDR3 spans 15 residues. Deletions cut 2 bases from V and 0 bases from J, with 10 bases between. The CDR3 region has the DNA TGCGCCAGCAGCCAAACTGTACAGGCTAACTATGGCTACACCTTC. Its protein is CASSQTVQANYGYTF.

This clonotype was seen more than once but under ten times. The CDR3 region has the DNA TGTGCCAGCAGCTCTCCGGGACTCAAACTAAATGAGCAGTTCTTC. It codes for CASSSPGLKLNEQFF. The genes are TRBV7-3 and TRBJ2-1; tentative D call: TRBD2 (6 bases). The CDR3 runs 15 residues. V was clipped by 4 bases and J by 7 bases, with 17 bases between them. Germline CDR1 SGHTA, CDR2 FQGTGA.

This clonotype was seen only a few times. The chain is built from TRBV29-1 and TRBJ1-2, with a possible D match to TRBD1 (5 bases). Per germline, CDR1 SQVTM and CDR2 ANQGSEA. The germline V and J ends were trimmed by 5 bases and 0 bases, with 13 bases remaining between them. The CDR3 runs to 14 residues. CDR3 coding DNA: TGCAGCGTTATCGGACACCTGTCTAACTATGGCTACACCTTC. This sequence encodes CSVIGHLSNYGYTF.

This clonotype was detected only a few times. The chain's CDR3 is CASSLTGGQGRADTQYF. The CDR3 DNA reads TGTGCCAGCAGCTTAACTGGTGGTCAGGGAAGGGCAGATACGCAGTATTTT. The chain links TRBV7-3 to TRBJ2-3; weak D call: TRBD1 (5 bases). V was pared by 0 bases and J by 4 bases, with 17 bases between. In germline, CDR1 is SGHTA, CDR2 FQGTGA. The CDR3 contains 17 residues.

V and J are TRBV20-1 and TRBJ1-1, with D perhaps matching TRBD1 (5 bases). V was pared by 5 bases and J by 5 bases, with 15 bases between. The CDR3 is 13 residues long. Germline V lookup: CDR1 DFQATT, CDR2 SNEGSKA (reference sequence). The CDR3 spells CSAGGVRGTEAFF. The CDR3 coding sequence is TGCAGTGCTGGAGGGGTGCGAGGAACTGAAGCTTTCTTT.

The CDR3 DNA sequence: TGTGCCAGCAGTTCTCTAGCGGGGGGGCTAGCAGATACGCAGTATTTT. Amino acid sequence: CASSSLAGGLADTQYF. The chain combines TRBV12-3 or TRBV12-4 with TRBJ2-3, with TRBD2 matching over 12 bases. With V trimmed by 4 bases and J by 4 bases, 6 bases remained unmatched. The CDR3 is 16 amino acids.